These 13 T cell receptor beta chains originate from one sample sequenced in a study of CD8+ T cells in alopecia areata. Isolated RNA was reverse transcribed into cDNA used as the sequencing template. Sequencing used immunoSEQ multiplex PCR; TCRdb keeps in-frame clones, though not all of them. The data contain some 130,000 clones, 58% of them singletons. The sequencing here drew on CD4+ T cells sorted from blood, taken at week 0. These TCRs come from a human donor with alopecia areata.

The rearrangement uses TRBV7-2 and TRBJ2-1, with 9 bases identical to TRBD2. V dropped 6 bases and J dropped 5; count of bases not matched to a gene: 8. The CDR3 is made up of 15 amino acids. Germline V gene lookup returns CDR1 SGHTA and CDR2 FQGNSA. The CDR3 is CASSYLPSGNNEQFF. In nucleotides, the CDR3 is TGTGCCAGCAGTTATCTTCCTAGCGGGAACAATGAGCAGTTCTTC.

The V call is TRBV29-1, the J call TRBJ2-7; 9 positions agree with TRBD1. The CDR3 covers 11 residues. The V gene end was trimmed by 3 bases and the J gene end by 13 bases; junction bases not matched to a gene: 7. CDR1 and CDR2 from the germline V gene are SQVTM and ANQGSEA. The CDR3 spells CSVEGGTGLYF. The CDR3 DNA reads as TGCAGCGTTGAGGGTGGGACAGGGTTATACTTC.

The rearrangement joins TRBV4-1 to TRBJ1-1, with a tentative D call TRBD1 (5 bases). With 0 bases removed from V and 5 bases from J, the gap between germline ends came to 13 bases. CDR1 is MGHRA and CDR2 is YSYEKL in the germline V gene. The CDR3 runs to 15 residues. The chain's CDR3 is CASSQEGYGGTEAFF. The CDR3 region has the DNA TGCGCCAGCAGCCAAGAAGGATATGGGGGGACTGAAGCTTTCTTT.

This chain connects TRBV5-1 to TRBJ2-2, with a tentative D call TRBD1 (6 bases). V was cut by 1 base and J by 0 bases, with 10 bases left in between. Germline V lookup: CDR1 SGHRS, CDR2 YFSETQ. There are 16 residues in the CDR3. The chain's CDR3 is CASSLSAGANTGELFF. The CDR3 DNA follows: TGCGCCAGCAGCTTGTCGGCAGGGGCGAACACCGGGGAGCTGTTTTTT.

The chain recombines TRBV18 with TRBJ1-1; TRBD1 matches 9 bases. The trim removed 5 bases at V and 3 bases at J, leaving 10 bases unmatched. In germline, CDR1 is KGHSH, CDR2 LQKENI. The CDR3 consists of 16 residues. CDR3: CASSSRTGGADTEAFF. As DNA, the CDR3 is TGTGCCAGCTCATCCCGTACAGGGGGCGCAGACACTGAAGCTTTCTTT.

CDR3 nucleotide sequence: TGCAGTGCCTACGACTCGTACGAGCAGTACTTC. This gives the protein CSAYDSYEQYF. V and J are TRBV20-1 and TRBJ2-7; D not resolved. The CDR3 loop spans 11 amino acids. From germline, CDR1 is DFQATT and CDR2 SNEGSKA (reference sequence). Trimming stripped 6 bases from V and 4 bases from J, with 10 bases between.

This clone turned up a few times. CDR3 DNA: TGTGCCAGCAGCTTCAGGAACACTGAAGCTTTCTTT. Translating gives CASSFRNTEAFF. The rearrangement joins TRBV7-8 to TRBJ1-1; D gene ambiguous. Trimming stripped 3 bases from V and 1 base from J, with 3 bases between. Germline V lookup: CDR1 SGHVS, CDR2 FQNEAQ. CDR3 length: 12 residues.

This clone was picked up a small number of times. This chain uses TRBV4-2 with TRBJ2-1; 9 bases are a match to TRBD1. Germline V CDR1 and CDR2: LGHNA, YNFKEQ. V lost 1 base to trimming and J lost 3 bases; unmatched junction nucleotides: 4. This CDR3 spans 16 amino acids. The CDR3: CASSQGMTGGYNEQFF. CDR3 nucleotides: TGTGCCAGCAGCCAAGGTATGACAGGGGGCTACAATGAGCAGTTCTTC.

A few counts support this clone. The gene calls are TRBV6-5 and TRBJ2-5, with D possibly being TRBD1 (6 bases). This CDR3 has 14 residues. Germline assignment: CDR1 MNHEY and CDR2 SVGAGI. With 6 bases removed from V and 3 bases from J, the gap between germline ends came to 14 bases. As DNA, the CDR3 is TGTGCCAGCAGCCAGGGGAGAATGAAAGAGACCCAGTACTTC. Residues: CASSQGRMKETQYF.

The chain is built from TRBV7-2 and TRBJ2-7, with D perhaps matching TRBD1 or TRBD2 (6 bases each). Germline V lookup: CDR1 SGHTA, CDR2 FQGNSA. Trimming took 2 bases from V and 7 from J, leaving 21 bases between them. CDR3 length: 16 residues. The CDR3, as DNA: TGTGCCAGCAGCTTAATCGCGGGGACATCACCAGGGGAGCAGTACTTC. It translates to CASSLIAGTSPGEQYF.

The gene calls are TRBV30 and TRBJ1-2; D is ambiguous. Germline V lookup: CDR1 GTSNPN, CDR2 SVGIG (reference sequence). The V gene lost 0 bases and the J gene lost 8 bases, with 10 bases spanning the gap. The CDR3 consists of 12 residues. The CDR3 reads CAWSVPPRGYTF. The CDR3 nucleotides read TGTGCCTGGAGTGTACCCCCAAGGGGCTACACCTTC.

This sequence joins TRBV7-2 and TRBJ2-5, with 9 bases matching TRBD1. From germline, CDR1 is SGHTA and CDR2 FQGNSA. The V and J ends lost 3 bases and 5 bases, in that order; junction bases with no gene match: 7. This CDR3 has 15 amino acids. CDR3 coding DNA: TGTGCCAGCAGCTTGACAGGGGGGAGATTGGAGACCCAGTACTTC. Translation: CASSLTGGRLETQYF.

The V and J genes are TRBV2 and TRBJ1-1; possible D gene TRBD1, 5 bases. In germline, CDR1 is SNHLY, CDR2 FYNNEI. V lost 3 bases, J lost 7 bases, and 12 bases lay in between. The CDR3 totals 13 residues. CDR3 in amino acids: CASSDDRFVEAFF. The CDR3 region has the DNA TGTGCCAGCAGTGATGACAGATTTGTTGAAGCTTTCTTT. The full variable domain, rest sourced from reference TRBV2 and TRBJ1-1, is EPEVTQTPSHQVTQMGQEVILRCVPISNHLYFYWYRQILGQKVEFLVSFYNNEISEKSEIFDDQFSVERPDGSNFTLKIRSTKLEDSAMYFCASSDDRFVEAFFGQGTRLTVV.